This TCR beta chain appears in the sequencing data of a study of cytomegalovirus exposure and HLA in healthy donors. Study observations and caveats: A later analysis, which compared TCR beta chains of equal frequency, found the HLA-associated ones more clonally expanded.

This clone has only one observation. Its antigen is unidentified. With 60 Vbeta and 13 Jbeta primers, the PCR was carried out. Libraries were prepared by immunoSEQ multiplex PCR; TCRdb keeps only in-frame clonotypes and omits some of them. The sample comprises approximately 220,000 clones, 76% of which are singletons, and around 0.63% rests with the top ten. V was cut by 2 bases and J by 2 bases, with 10 bases left in between. The germline CDR1 and CDR2 sequences are SQVTM and ANQGSEA. The CDR3 extends over 14 amino acids. The genes are TRBV29-1 and TRBJ2-1; no clear D gene. This TCR was recovered from a man between 18 and 35 years old in good health and CMV-seronegative. Sequencing used PBMCs. The CDR3 region is CSVETLAAYNEQFF. CDR3 coding DNA: TGCAGCGTTGAAACCCTGGCGGCCTACAATGAGCAGTTCTTC.